Listed below are T cell receptor beta chains from one sample, sequenced in a study of T cells in Graves' hyperthyroidism and ophthalmopathy. TCRdb redid the calling of the multiplex PCR reads with MiXCR, one entry per CDR3 protein. The sample has about 740,000 distinct CDR3 sequences; approximately 15% are singletons. The sequencing input was blood. These receptors were taken from a woman between 18 and 30 years old with Graves' hyperthyroidism. Both conserved end residues are part of each CDR3. The D gene is left open where the match is weak. Rows may omit the clone size; those that give it use once, few, many or a size class.

abundance,v_gene,j_gene,d_gene,CDR3nt,CDR3aa
many,TRBV13,TRBJ2-7,TRBD2,TGTGCCAGCAGCCCGTCGGGAGGGAGCCCCTACGAGCAGTACTTC,CASSPSGGSPYEQYF
many,TRBV11-2,TRBJ2-3,-,TGTGCCAGCAGCCGACAACGACGGGGCACAGATACGCAGTATTTT,CASSRQRRGTDTQYF
once,TRBV7-9,TRBJ1-2,-,TGTGCCAGCAGCCCCGGAGGGGGGTTCTATGGCTACACCTTC,CASSPGGGFYGYTF
-,TRBV6-7,TRBJ2-2,TRBD2,TGTGCCAGCAGTTACCCATCGTCGCGCGCGGGAGCGAAGATCGGGGAGCTGTTTTTT,CASSYPSSRAGAKIGELFF
-,TRBV6-1,TRBJ1-4,-,TGTGCCAGCAACAGGGCTAATGAAAAACTGTTTTTT,CASNRANEKLFF
-,TRBV5-1,TRBJ2-7,-,TGCGCCAGCAGCTTACAGGGAATAAGAGAGCAGTACTTC,CASSLQGIREQYF
few,TRBV6-5,TRBJ1-6,-,TGTGCCAGCAGTTATGGTAGACAGCCACCCCTCCACTTT,CASSYGRQPPLHF
-,TRBV19,TRBJ2-1,-,TGTGCCAGTAGTATCCAGGGGTTCTTAGGTGAGCAGTTCTTC,CASSIQGFLGEQFF
-,TRBV12-3/TRBV12-4,TRBJ2-1,TRBD1,TGTGCCAGCAGTTTTTGGGTCAGAAGACAGGGGCTGAGGATCAGGTCCTACAATGAGCAGTTCTTC,CASSFWVRRQGLRIRSYNEQFF
many,TRBV19,TRBJ2-7,TRBD2,TGTGCCAGTAGTTCGGCCGGGACTAGCGGTGCCTACGAGCAGTACTTC,CASSSAGTSGAYEQYF
many,TRBV10-3,TRBJ2-3,TRBD2,TGTGCCACCAAGGGTGGTAGCGGGAGAAGCACAGATACGCAGTATTTT,CATKGGSGRSTDTQYF
-,TRBV2,TRBJ2-7,-,TGTGCCAGCAGAGTAGGCTACGAGCAGTACTTC,CASRVGYEQYF
many,TRBV20-1,TRBJ2-3,-,TGCAGTGCTAGACTAGAGAGCACAGATACGCAGTATTTT,CSARLESTDTQYF
-,TRBV6-1,TRBJ1-6,-,TGTGCCAGCAGTGATGAGGGGGGGCCACCCCTCCACTTT,CASSDEGGPPLHF
few,TRBV29-1,TRBJ2-1,TRBD1,TGCAGCGTTGAAGCGGGACAGTCCTACAATGAGCAGTTCTTC,CSVEAGQSYNEQFF
many,TRBV29-1,TRBJ1-1,-,TGCAGCGTTGAAGGCGGGCAGGTAGGAGTGAACACTGAAGCTTTCTTT,CSVEGGQVGVNTEAFF
many,TRBV10-3,TRBJ2-1,-,TGTGCCATCAGTGAGGGGAATCCGAATGAGCAGTTCTTC,CAISEGNPNEQFF
many,TRBV12-3/TRBV12-4,TRBJ2-7,TRBD2,TGTGCCAGCAGTTTTGGGGCGGGAGCCCCCGAGCAGTACTTC,CASSFGAGAPEQYF
few,TRBV28,TRBJ1-3,-,TGTGCCAGCAGTCGTCCAATCTCTGGAAACACCATATATTTT,CASSRPISGNTIYF
many,TRBV6-1,TRBJ2-3,-,TGTGCCAGCAGTGAGATGGGGGGCCCAGATACGCAGTATTTT,CASSEMGGPDTQYF
many,TRBV30,TRBJ2-7,TRBD1,TGTGCCTGTAAGCGGACAGGGTTGTCCTACGAGCAGTACTTC,CACKRTGLSYEQYF
many,TRBV12-3/TRBV12-4,TRBJ1-5,-,TGTGCCAGCAGTTTAATGGCCAGGGGTATGTCCCGCAATCAGCCCCAGCATTTT,CASSLMARGMSRNQPQHF
few,TRBV7-2,TRBJ2-1,-,TGTGCCAGCAGCTTACAGGCTAGGGAGAACAATGAGCAGTTCTTC,CASSLQARENNEQFF
-,TRBV28,TRBJ1-6,-,TGTGCCAGCAGTCGTTTAAGTGAGGGGAACAATAATTCACCCCTCCACTTT,CASSRLSEGNNNSPLHF
many,TRBV30,TRBJ1-3,-,TGTGCCTGCACCCTTTCTGGAAACACCATATATTTT,CACTLSGNTIYF
many,TRBV28,TRBJ2-7,-,TGTGCCAGCAGTCCCCGCGCAGCCGGGAGAATCTACGAGCAGTACTTC,CASSPRAAGRIYEQYF
-,TRBV18,TRBJ2-6,-,TGTGCCAGCTCACCTTGGACAGAATCTGGGGCCAACGTCCTGACTTTC,CASSPWTESGANVLTF
few,TRBV6-2/TRBV6-3,TRBJ2-6,TRBD1,TGTGCCAGCAGTCAAACAGGGGTTACGGGGGCCAACGTCCTGACTTTC,CASSQTGVTGANVLTF
many,TRBV2,TRBJ2-1,TRBD2,TGTGCCAGCGGTCGGGAGACGACTAGCAACAATGAGCAGTTCTTC,CASGRETTSNNEQFF
-,TRBV15,TRBJ1-6,TRBD1,TGTGCCACCAGCAGAGACCCGGACAGGAGTTCACCCCTCCACTTT,CATSRDPDRSSPLHF
-,TRBV19,TRBJ1-5,TRBD1,TGTGCCAGTAGTATACAGGGGGCTAATCAGCCCCAGCATTTT,CASSIQGANQPQHF
few,TRBV20-1,TRBJ2-3,TRBD1,TGCAGTGCTCGGCCGGACAGGGTCCCAGATACGCAGTATTTT,CSARPDRVPDTQYF
few,TRBV10-3,TRBJ2-7,-,TGTGCCATCAGTGAGTTGGACGAGCAGTACTTC,CAISELDEQYF
-,TRBV6-1,TRBJ1-2,-,TGTGCCAGCAGACCAGACAGTAACTATGGCTACACCTTC,CASRPDSNYGYTF
-,TRBV7-9,TRBJ2-4,TRBD1,TGTGCCAGCAGCCTGAGGACAGGGCAGGATGGGGCCAAAAACATTCAGTACTTC,CASSLRTGQDGAKNIQYF
-,TRBV29-1,TRBJ1-4,-,TGCAGCGCCCTCAACAGGGACGGAGATGAAAAACTGTTTTTT,CSALNRDGDEKLFF
-,TRBV20-1,TRBJ2-1,TRBD2,TGCAGTGCATGGCTAGCGGCGGGGCCTCCGAATGAGCAGTTCTTC,CSAWLAAGPPNEQFF
few,TRBV5-1,TRBJ1-6,TRBD1,TGCGCCAGCAGCTTGGGAACAGGGGGCCAATCACCCCTCCACTTT,CASSLGTGGQSPLHF
-,TRBV28,TRBJ1-5,-,TGTGCCAGCAGTTTGACGCCAGTTAGCAATCAGCCCCAGCATTTT,CASSLTPVSNQPQHF
few,TRBV4-1,TRBJ2-5,-,TGCGCCAGCAGCCAAGAAAATGCGAGGGCCCAGTACTTC,CASSQENARAQYF
few,TRBV28,TRBJ2-5,TRBD2,TGTGCCAGCAGTCTAGCGGGAGATTGGGAGACCCAGTACTTC,CASSLAGDWETQYF
many,TRBV27,TRBJ2-3,-,TGTGCCAGCAGTGGTAGCCCTCCAGATACGCAGTATTTT,CASSGSPPDTQYF